This T cell receptor beta chain came from a study of response to subunit inactivated influenza vaccine (dated by TCRdb to about 2018). Broadly, across the study: Deep quantitative T cell receptor repertoire profiling was used in the study to track responses to a trivalent subunit inactivated influenza vaccine.

This clonotype was found a few times. Its recognized antigen is unknown. No much larger clonotype is one base removed from it; base qualities were not supplied. Including cysteine and phenylalanine, the CDR3 has 13 amino acids. The CDR3 DNA has 39 bases and is translated from base 1. Per the germline V gene, LGHNA is the CDR1 and YSLEER is the CDR2. V loses 4 bases of germline sequence and J loses 8 bases, and the interval between the two ends is 14 bases. Library creation used RT-PCR. The instrument given in TCRdb is Illumina HiSeq 2500. TCRdb applied fastp at Q25 and MiXCR to the public reads, then kept only in-frame beta chains. Rows with a matching CDR3 protein are joined into one entry that keeps the most common DNA and genes. This sample comprises around 580,000 distinct CDR3 sequences, 12% of them detected only once. Clones ranked in the top ten supply about 10% of the sample. Here is what the overall study found, with its caveats: The authors suggested that each seasonal influenza vaccination may recruit only a limited number of new T cells.

The sequence came from a man aged 45-65 years who received an inactivated influenza vaccine. Donor details come from another sample of the same person, matched by shared clones. The sample was PBMCs from blood, taken on the day of vaccination. The chain is assembled from TRBV4-3 and TRBJ1-2; the D gene identity is not certain. The encoded CDR3 is CASSPGSQKGYTF. The DNA sequence is given as TGCGCCAGCAGCCCCGGCTCGCAAAAGGGCTACACCTTC.